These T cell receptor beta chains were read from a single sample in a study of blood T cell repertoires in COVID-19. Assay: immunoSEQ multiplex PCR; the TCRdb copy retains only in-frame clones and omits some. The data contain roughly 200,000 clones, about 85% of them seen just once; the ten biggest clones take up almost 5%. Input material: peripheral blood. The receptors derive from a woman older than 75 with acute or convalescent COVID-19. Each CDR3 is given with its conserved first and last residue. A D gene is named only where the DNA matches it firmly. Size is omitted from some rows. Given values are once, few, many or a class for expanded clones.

CDR3 protein: CASSLVSGTGLSDTQYF
CDR3 DNA: TGTGCCAGCAGCTTAGTTTCGGGGACTGGCCTATCGGATACGCAGTATTTT
clone size: once
J gene: TRBJ2-3
D gene: -
V gene: TRBV7-2

CDR3 protein: CASSGTSGNPADTQYF
CDR3 DNA: TGCGCCAGCAGCGGGACTAGCGGGAACCCGGCAGATACGCAGTATTTT
clone size: -
J gene: TRBJ2-3
D gene: TRBD2
V gene: TRBV10-1

CDR3 protein: CASSLGGLETQYF
CDR3 DNA: TGTGCCAGCAGCTTGGGGGGGTTGGAGACCCAGTACTTC
clone size: -
J gene: TRBJ2-5
D gene: TRBD2
V gene: TRBV7-8

CDR3 protein: CASSPRRGANEKLFF
CDR3 DNA: TGTGCCAGCAGCCCCAGGAGGGGCGCTAATGAAAAACTGTTTTTT
clone size: -
J gene: TRBJ1-4
D gene: -
V gene: TRBV7-9

CDR3 protein: CASSELYGRDEQFF
CDR3 DNA: TGTGCCAGCAGTGAATTGTATGGGAGGGATGAGCAGTTCTTC
clone size: -
J gene: TRBJ2-1
D gene: TRBD2
V gene: TRBV2

CDR3 protein: CASSQDAGYYGKLFF
CDR3 DNA: TGCGCCAGCAGCCAAGATGCGGGGTATTATGGAAAACTGTTTTTT
clone size: -
J gene: TRBJ1-4
D gene: -
V gene: TRBV4-3

CDR3 protein: CASSPATPVWVVFF
CDR3 DNA: TGCGCCAGCAGCCCGGCGACTCCGGTTTGGGTGGTTTTCTTC
clone size: -
J gene: TRBJ2-1
D gene: -
V gene: TRBV5-1

CDR3 protein: CASSETVTGELFF
CDR3 DNA: TGCGCCAGCAGCGAGACAGTTACCGGGGAGCTGTTTTTT
clone size: once
J gene: TRBJ2-2
D gene: -
V gene: TRBV5-1

CDR3 protein: CASSVGRTPRPGTDTQYF
CDR3 DNA: TGTGCCAGCAGCGTAGGGAGGACTCCCCGCCCGGGCACAGATACGCAGTATTTT
clone size: -
J gene: TRBJ2-3
D gene: -
V gene: TRBV9

CDR3 protein: CASSLGAGVGNTEAFF
CDR3 DNA: TGTGCCAGTAGTCTCGGAGCGGGGGTCGGGAACACTGAAGCTTTCTTT
clone size: once
J gene: TRBJ1-1
D gene: -
V gene: TRBV19

CDR3 protein: CASSLTGTDSYEQYF
CDR3 DNA: TGTGCCAGCAGTCTGACTGGGACAGACTCCTACGAGCAGTACTTC
clone size: -
J gene: TRBJ2-7
D gene: TRBD1
V gene: TRBV27

CDR3 protein: CASPPDRVRDTEAFF
CDR3 DNA: TGTGCCAGCCCCCCGGACAGGGTTCGTGACACTGAAGCTTTCTTT
clone size: -
J gene: TRBJ1-1
D gene: TRBD1
V gene: TRBV6-5

CDR3 protein: CASSRTDSGANVLTF
CDR3 DNA: TGTGCCAGCAGTCGGACAGACTCTGGGGCCAACGTCCTGACTTTC
clone size: -
J gene: TRBJ2-6
D gene: -
V gene: TRBV6-2/TRBV6-3

CDR3 protein: CAIRSSGTGDYGYTF
CDR3 DNA: TGTGCCATCAGAAGCTCCGGGACAGGGGACTATGGCTACACCTTC
clone size: -
J gene: TRBJ1-2
D gene: TRBD1
V gene: TRBV10-3

CDR3 protein: CASSRVQGAGYEQYF
CDR3 DNA: TGTGCCAGCAGCCGAGTACAGGGGGCGGGCTACGAGCAGTACTTC
clone size: once
J gene: TRBJ2-7
D gene: TRBD1
V gene: TRBV14

CDR3 protein: CASRGPQDTNEKLFF
CDR3 DNA: TGTGCCAGCAGGGGGCCGCAGGATACTAATGAAAAACTGTTTTTT
clone size: -
J gene: TRBJ1-4
D gene: -
V gene: TRBV28

CDR3 protein: CASSYIQFPPYEQYF
CDR3 DNA: TGTGCCAGCAGTTACATCCAGTTCCCCCCCTACGAGCAGTACTTC
clone size: few
J gene: TRBJ2-7
D gene: -
V gene: TRBV6-2/TRBV6-3

CDR3 protein: CSVGTANQPQHF
CDR3 DNA: TGCAGCGTTGGGACAGCGAATCAGCCCCAGCATTTT
clone size: -
J gene: TRBJ1-5
D gene: -
V gene: TRBV29-1

CDR3 protein: CASSVGSGDSYEQYF
CDR3 DNA: TGTGCCAGCAGTGTGGGCAGCGGAGATTCCTACGAGCAGTACTTC
clone size: -
J gene: TRBJ2-7
D gene: -
V gene: TRBV25-1

CDR3 protein: CASSILAGVDEQYF
CDR3 DNA: TGTGCCAGTAGTATTTTAGCGGGAGTTGACGAGCAGTACTTC
clone size: -
J gene: TRBJ2-7
D gene: TRBD2
V gene: TRBV19

CDR3 protein: CASSLGSRVGTEAFF
CDR3 DNA: TGCGCCAGCAGCTTGGGTAGCAGGGTGGGCACTGAAGCTTTCTTT
clone size: -
J gene: TRBJ1-1
D gene: -
V gene: TRBV5-1

CDR3 protein: CASSLGTTSFYHEQYF
CDR3 DNA: TGCGCCAGCAGCTTGGGTACGACATCCTTTTACCACGAGCAGTACTTC
clone size: -
J gene: TRBJ2-7
D gene: -
V gene: TRBV5-1

CDR3 protein: CASSPWSRGEKLFF
CDR3 DNA: TGTGCCAGCAGCCCCTGGTCCAGGGGTGAAAAACTGTTTTTT
clone size: -
J gene: TRBJ1-4
D gene: -
V gene: TRBV6-5

CDR3 protein: CASSPDRYGYTF
CDR3 DNA: TGTGCCAGCAGCCCAGACAGATATGGCTACACCTTC
clone size: -
J gene: TRBJ1-2
D gene: -
V gene: TRBV7-2